These T cell receptor beta chains were read from a single sample in a study of cytomegalovirus exposure and HLA in healthy donors. The repertoire was sequenced with immunoSEQ multiplex PCR; TCRdb's copy has only in-frame clones and lacks some. The sample carries roughly 150,000 clones, about nine tenths recorded once. Source material: PBMCs. Receptors were obtained from a man aged 18 to 29 in good health and CMV-seropositive. Each CDR3 is given with its conserved first and last residue. A D gene is named only where the DNA matches it firmly. For some rows the clone size is stated as once, few or many, or as a class when expanded; others skip it.

abundance: few; d_gene: TRBD1; j_gene: TRBJ2-7; v_gene: TRBV7-8; CDR3nt: TGTGCCAGCAGCCCACAGGGGGCGAGTGGCGAGCAGTACTTC; CDR3aa: CASSPQGASGEQYF
abundance: .; d_gene: .; j_gene: TRBJ2-7; v_gene: TRBV5-1; CDR3nt: TGCGCCAGCAGCCCCGGAGGGGTATACTACGAGCAGTACTTC; CDR3aa: CASSPGGVYYEQYF
abundance: .; d_gene: .; j_gene: TRBJ2-1; v_gene: TRBV6-1; CDR3nt: TGTGCCAGCAGTGAATTTCCCAACCAGGGCAAAGTCTTC; CDR3aa: CASSEFPNQGKVF
abundance: few; d_gene: TRBD1; j_gene: TRBJ1-1; v_gene: TRBV28; CDR3nt: TGTGCCAGCAGTTGGGTGACAGGGAATTCTGAAGCTTTCTTT; CDR3aa: CASSWVTGNSEAFF
abundance: .; d_gene: TRBD2; j_gene: TRBJ2-7; v_gene: TRBV28; CDR3nt: TGTGCCAGCACGCATGATGCGGGGGGCTACGAGCAGTACTTC; CDR3aa: CASTHDAGGYEQYF
abundance: .; d_gene: TRBD1; j_gene: TRBJ2-1; v_gene: TRBV7-9; CDR3nt: TGTGCCAGCAGCCGACTAAGACAGGGCGGTTACAATGAGCAGTTCTTC; CDR3aa: CASSRLRQGGYNEQFF
abundance: .; d_gene: TRBD1; j_gene: TRBJ2-2; v_gene: TRBV5-1; CDR3nt: TGCGCCAGCAGCTTGTTTGGGACAGGAAGTACCGGGGAGCTGTTTTTT; CDR3aa: CASSLFGTGSTGELFF
abundance: .; d_gene: .; j_gene: TRBJ2-1; v_gene: TRBV7-6; CDR3nt: TGTGCCAGCAGCGATAGGACAAGAAACAATGAGCAGTTCTTC; CDR3aa: CASSDRTRNNEQFF
abundance: .; d_gene: .; j_gene: TRBJ2-3; v_gene: TRBV10-3; CDR3nt: TGTGCCATCAGTGAGTCGATGAGCGAAAGCACAGATACGCAGTATTTT; CDR3aa: CAISESMSESTDTQYF
abundance: .; d_gene: .; j_gene: TRBJ2-2; v_gene: TRBV5-1; CDR3nt: TGCGCCAGCAAACCGGACACCGGGGAGCTGTTTTTT; CDR3aa: CASKPDTGELFF
abundance: few; d_gene: TRBD1; j_gene: TRBJ2-1; v_gene: TRBV5-1; CDR3nt: TGCGCCAGCAGCACGACAGGGATTGGATTCCTCAATGAGCAGTTCTTC; CDR3aa: CASSTTGIGFLNEQFF
abundance: .; d_gene: .; j_gene: TRBJ2-5; v_gene: TRBV5-4; CDR3nt: TGTGCCAGCAGCTTTAGGGGCGAAGAGACCCAGTACTTC; CDR3aa: CASSFRGEETQYF
abundance: .; d_gene: .; j_gene: TRBJ2-2; v_gene: TRBV6-5; CDR3nt: TGTGCCAGCAGTTCCACTACTTACACCGGGGAGCTGTTTTTT; CDR3aa: CASSSTTYTGELFF
abundance: .; d_gene: TRBD2; j_gene: TRBJ2-7; v_gene: TRBV11-3; CDR3nt: TGTGCCAGCAGCTTAGATCGGCTAGCGGGAAACGAGCAGTACTTC; CDR3aa: CASSLDRLAGNEQYF
abundance: .; d_gene: TRBD1; j_gene: TRBJ2-5; v_gene: TRBV6-6; CDR3nt: TGTGCCGGCAGGGACAGCTCACAAGAGACCCAGTACTTC; CDR3aa: CAGRDSSQETQYF
abundance: .; d_gene: TRBD1; j_gene: TRBJ1-1; v_gene: TRBV5-1; CDR3nt: TGCGCCAGCAGCTTGGCAGGGGGCGTCAACACTGAAGCTTTCTTT; CDR3aa: CASSLAGGVNTEAFF
abundance: .; d_gene: TRBD2; j_gene: TRBJ2-1; v_gene: TRBV9; CDR3nt: TGTGCCAGCAGCGTAGAAGCGGGAACCGCCTCGTACAATGAGCAGTTCTTC; CDR3aa: CASSVEAGTASYNEQFF
abundance: .; d_gene: TRBD2; j_gene: TRBJ2-7; v_gene: TRBV5-6; CDR3nt: TGTGCCAGCAGCTTGGGACTTTTAAGCGGGAGATGGAACGAGCAGTACTTC; CDR3aa: CASSLGLLSGRWNEQYF
abundance: .; d_gene: .; j_gene: TRBJ2-1; v_gene: TRBV7-6; CDR3nt: TGTGCCAGCAGCTTAGCGGGCACTTCGGAGCAGTTCTTC; CDR3aa: CASSLAGTSEQFF
abundance: once; d_gene: .; j_gene: TRBJ2-1; v_gene: TRBV4-1; CDR3nt: TGCGCCAGCAGCCAGGGGACTGTTCAATACAATGAGCAGTTCTTC; CDR3aa: CASSQGTVQYNEQFF
abundance: .; d_gene: .; j_gene: TRBJ2-3; v_gene: TRBV10-3; CDR3nt: TGTGCCATCAGCGGGGATCGCACAGATACGCAGTATTTT; CDR3aa: CAISGDRTDTQYF
abundance: .; d_gene: .; j_gene: TRBJ1-4; v_gene: TRBV7-8; CDR3nt: TGTGCCAGCAGCTTAGCTTTACGGGGGGGAGGTGAAAAACTGTTTTTT; CDR3aa: CASSLALRGGGEKLFF
abundance: medium-sized; d_gene: .; j_gene: TRBJ2-2; v_gene: TRBV15; CDR3nt: TGTGCCACCAGCAGAGCGGGGGACACCGGGGAGCTGTTTTTT; CDR3aa: CATSRAGDTGELFF
abundance: .; d_gene: .; j_gene: TRBJ2-7; v_gene: TRBV28; CDR3nt: TGTGCCAGCACCAGGGGGGACAAACCCTACGAGCAGTACTTC; CDR3aa: CASTRGDKPYEQYF
abundance: .; d_gene: .; j_gene: TRBJ2-3; v_gene: TRBV18; CDR3nt: TGTGCCAGCTCACCGAGCCCTAGCACAGATACGCAGTATTTT; CDR3aa: CASSPSPSTDTQYF
abundance: .; d_gene: .; j_gene: TRBJ2-7; v_gene: TRBV11-2; CDR3nt: TGTGCCAGCAGCTTAGATCCAGGTCGGGAGCAGTACTTC; CDR3aa: CASSLDPGREQYF
abundance: .; d_gene: TRBD2; j_gene: TRBJ2-7; v_gene: TRBV11-2; CDR3nt: TGTGCCAGCAGCTTAGACCCGGGACTAGCGAACGAGCAGTACTTC; CDR3aa: CASSLDPGLANEQYF
abundance: .; d_gene: TRBD2; j_gene: TRBJ2-1; v_gene: TRBV28; CDR3nt: TGTGCCAGCAGTTCCCGACTAGCGGGAAGGACCTACAATGAGCAGTTCTTC; CDR3aa: CASSSRLAGRTYNEQFF